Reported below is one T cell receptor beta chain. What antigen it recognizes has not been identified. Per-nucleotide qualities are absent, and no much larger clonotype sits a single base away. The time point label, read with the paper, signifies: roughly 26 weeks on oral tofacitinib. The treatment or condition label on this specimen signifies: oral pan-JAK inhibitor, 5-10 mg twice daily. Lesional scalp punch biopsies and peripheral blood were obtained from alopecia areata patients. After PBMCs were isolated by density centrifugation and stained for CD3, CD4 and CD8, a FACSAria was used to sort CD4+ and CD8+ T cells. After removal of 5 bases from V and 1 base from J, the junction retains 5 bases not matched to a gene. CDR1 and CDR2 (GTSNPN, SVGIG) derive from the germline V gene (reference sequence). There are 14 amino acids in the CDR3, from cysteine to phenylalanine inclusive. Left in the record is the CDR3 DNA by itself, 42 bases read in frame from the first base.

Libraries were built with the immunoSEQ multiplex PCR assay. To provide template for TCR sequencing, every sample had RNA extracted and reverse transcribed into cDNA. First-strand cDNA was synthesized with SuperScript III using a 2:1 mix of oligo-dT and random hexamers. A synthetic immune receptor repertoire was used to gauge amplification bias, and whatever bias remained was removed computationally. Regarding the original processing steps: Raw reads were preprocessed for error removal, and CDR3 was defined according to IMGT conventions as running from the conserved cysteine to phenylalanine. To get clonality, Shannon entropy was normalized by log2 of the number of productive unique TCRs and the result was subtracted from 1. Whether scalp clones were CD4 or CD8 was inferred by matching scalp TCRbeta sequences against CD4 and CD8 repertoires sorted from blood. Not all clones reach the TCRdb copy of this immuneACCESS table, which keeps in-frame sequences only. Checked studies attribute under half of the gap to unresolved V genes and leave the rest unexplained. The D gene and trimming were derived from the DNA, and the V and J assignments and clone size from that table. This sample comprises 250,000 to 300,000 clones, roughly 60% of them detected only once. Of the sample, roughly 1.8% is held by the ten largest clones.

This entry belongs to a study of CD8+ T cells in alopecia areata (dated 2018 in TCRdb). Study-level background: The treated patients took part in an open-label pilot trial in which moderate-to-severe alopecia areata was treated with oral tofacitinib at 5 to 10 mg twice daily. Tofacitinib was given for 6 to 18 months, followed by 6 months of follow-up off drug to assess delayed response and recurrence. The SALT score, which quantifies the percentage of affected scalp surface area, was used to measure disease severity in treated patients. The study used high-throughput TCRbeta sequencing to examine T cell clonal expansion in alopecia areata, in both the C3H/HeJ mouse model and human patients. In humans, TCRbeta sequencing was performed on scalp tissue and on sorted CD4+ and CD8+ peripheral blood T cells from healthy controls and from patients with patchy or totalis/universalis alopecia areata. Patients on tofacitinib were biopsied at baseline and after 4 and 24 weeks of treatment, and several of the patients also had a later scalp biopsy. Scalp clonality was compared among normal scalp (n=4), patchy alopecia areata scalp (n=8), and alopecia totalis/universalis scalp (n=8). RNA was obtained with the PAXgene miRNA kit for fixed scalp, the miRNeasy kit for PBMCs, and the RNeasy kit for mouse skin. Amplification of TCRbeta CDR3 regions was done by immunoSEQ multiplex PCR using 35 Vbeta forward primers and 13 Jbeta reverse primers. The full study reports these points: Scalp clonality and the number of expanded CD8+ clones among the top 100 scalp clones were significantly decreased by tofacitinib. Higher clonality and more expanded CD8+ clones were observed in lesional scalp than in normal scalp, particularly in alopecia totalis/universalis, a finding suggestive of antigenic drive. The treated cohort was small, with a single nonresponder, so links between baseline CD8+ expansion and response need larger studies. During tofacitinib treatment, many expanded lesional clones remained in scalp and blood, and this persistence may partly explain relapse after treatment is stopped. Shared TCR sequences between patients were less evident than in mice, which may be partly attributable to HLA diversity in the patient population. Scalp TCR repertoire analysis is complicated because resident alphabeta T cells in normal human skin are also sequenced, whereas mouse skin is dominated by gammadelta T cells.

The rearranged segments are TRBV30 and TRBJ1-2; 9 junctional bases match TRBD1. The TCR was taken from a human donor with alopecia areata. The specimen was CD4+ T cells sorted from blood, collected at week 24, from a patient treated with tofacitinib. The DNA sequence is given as TGTGCCTGGGGCCGGACAGGGGATAACTATGGCTACACCTTC. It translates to CAWGRTGDNYGYTF.